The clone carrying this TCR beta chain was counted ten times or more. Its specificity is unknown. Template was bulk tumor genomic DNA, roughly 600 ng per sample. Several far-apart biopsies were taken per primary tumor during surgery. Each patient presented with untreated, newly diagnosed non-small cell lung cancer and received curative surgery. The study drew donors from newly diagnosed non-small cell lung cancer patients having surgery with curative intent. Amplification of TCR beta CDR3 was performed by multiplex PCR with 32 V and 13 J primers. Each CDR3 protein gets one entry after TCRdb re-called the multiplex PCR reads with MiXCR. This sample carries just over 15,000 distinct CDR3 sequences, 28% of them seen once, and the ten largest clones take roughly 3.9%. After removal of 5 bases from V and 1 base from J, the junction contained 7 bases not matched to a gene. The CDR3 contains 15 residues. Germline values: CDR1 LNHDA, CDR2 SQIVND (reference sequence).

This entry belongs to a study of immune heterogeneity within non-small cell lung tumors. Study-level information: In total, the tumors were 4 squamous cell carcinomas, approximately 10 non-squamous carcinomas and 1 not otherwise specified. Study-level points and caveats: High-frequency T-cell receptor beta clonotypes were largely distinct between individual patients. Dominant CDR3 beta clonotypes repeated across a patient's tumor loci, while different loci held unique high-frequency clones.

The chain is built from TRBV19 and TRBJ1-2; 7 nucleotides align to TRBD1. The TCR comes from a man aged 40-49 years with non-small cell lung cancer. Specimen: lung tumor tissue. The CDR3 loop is CASSSPGQFNYGYTF. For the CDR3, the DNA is TGTGCCAGTAGTTCTCCGGGACAGTTTAACTATGGCTACACCTTC.